This T cell receptor (beta chain) was retrieved from a study of T cells in Graves' hyperthyroidism and ophthalmopathy. To note about this clonotype: This may be a read error: a much more frequent sequence differs by one nucleotide. The CDR3 carries no conserved terminal phenylalanine or tryptophan, so it likely arises from a read error.

From RNA transcripts, TCR beta CDR3 regions were amplified. During a first-round RT-PCR of the TCR CDR3, the HTBI primer set was used. TCRdb used MiXCR to reprocess the multiplex PCR reads, holding one entry per CDR3 protein. Among about 740,000 distinct CDR3 sequences listed, 14% were seen once. V was pared by 5 bases and J by 3 bases, with 12 bases of the junction left unmatched. The CDR3 runs 18 residues. Per the germline V gene, CDR1 is SGHNT and CDR2 is YENEEA. The sequencing sample was made of blood. The gene calls are TRBV11-3 and TRBJ2-2, with 10 bases lining up with TRBD1. The TCR comes from a woman aged 18-29 years with Graves' hyperthyroidism. The CDR3 DNA sequence: TGTGCCAGCAGCGGCCGGACAGGGGGATCAGTCGACACCGGGGAGCTGTTTCTT. Translation gives CASSGRTGGSVDTGELFL.